Presented here are 7 T cell receptor beta chains from one specimen sequenced in a study of blood T cell repertoires in COVID-19. Here immunoSEQ multiplex PCR was the method, and the copy in TCRdb shows in-frame clones only, minus some. Found here are fewer than 250,000 clones, around 91% of them singletons; the top ten hold about 15%. Sequences were obtained from PBMCs or T cells enriched from blood (not recorded which). The receptors stem from a man aged 25 to 40 who had been exposed to COVID-19.

The V gene is TRBV9, the J gene TRBJ1-2; no reliable D call. Trimming stripped 0 bases from V and 4 bases from J, with 7 bases between. The CDR3 length is 13 residues. Germline CDR1 and CDR2: SGDLS and YYNGEE. The CDR3 sequence is CASSVDSGYGYTF. For the CDR3, the DNA is TGTGCCAGCAGCGTAGACAGTGGCTATGGCTACACCTTC.

V usage is TRBV7-9 and J usage is TRBJ1-1; no clear D. This CDR3 has 13 amino acids. Looked up from germline, CDR1 is SEHNR and CDR2 is FQNEAQ (reference sequence). Trimming stripped 5 bases from V and 2 bases from J, with 9 bases between. The DNA for the CDR3 is TGTGCCAGCAGCCAGATGGCCAACACTGAAGCTTTCTTT. Its translation: CASSQMANTEAFF.

The chain is built from TRBV3-1 (or the pseudogene TRBV3-2) and TRBJ1-2; 7 bases are a match to TRBD1. Germline loops: CDR1 LGHDT, CDR2 YNNKEL (reference sequence). The ends lost 1 base at V and 8 bases at J; junction bases unmatched: 7. The CDR3 consists of 14 residues. CDR3 coding DNA: TGTGCCAGCAGCCAAGTTGCTTCGGACAGGGGCTACACCTTC. The encoded protein is CASSQVASDRGYTF.

The gene calls are TRBV7-9 and TRBJ2-1, with D maybe TRBD1 (6 bases). The germline V gene has CDR1 SEHNR and CDR2 FQNEAQ (reference sequence). The CDR3 covers 18 residues. V gave up 1 base and J gave up 7 bases, with 23 bases separating them. The CDR3 loop reads CASSLVKLGSGERNEQFF. CDR3 bases: TGTGCCAGCAGCTTAGTAAAGTTGGGGTCAGGGGAGCGGAATGAGCAGTTCTTC.

This clone was found many times. Other DNA sequences in this specimen translate into the identical CDR3. This chain joins TRBV19 and TRBJ1-1; 7 bases map to TRBD1. The CDR3 consists of 14 residues. Germline assignment: CDR1 LNHDA and CDR2 SQIVND (reference sequence). The J segment lost 2 bases and the V segment lost 8 bases, leaving 8 bases of the junction unmatched. CDR3 residues: CASYTGALNTEAFF. In DNA, the CDR3 is TGTGCCAGTTATACAGGGGCTCTAAACACTGAAGCTTTCTTT.

The J gene is TRBJ2-7, the V gene TRBV24-1, with TRBD2 identical over 8 bases. Per the germline V gene, CDR1 is KGHDR and CDR2 is SFDVKD. With 1 base clipped from V and 2 bases from J, the junction kept 6 bases outside the gene matches. This CDR3 contains 16 residues. In nucleotides, the CDR3 is TGTGCCACCAGTGATTTCGGGAGGGGGTGTCCCTACGAGCAGTACTTC. This codes for CATSDFGRGCPYEQYF.

The rearrangement uses TRBV7-2 and TRBJ2-2; TRBD2 aligns across 8 bases. The V gene's germline CDR1 is SGHTA and CDR2 FQGNSA. This CDR3 spans 15 amino acids. The ends lost 3 bases at V and 7 bases at J; junction bases unmatched: 7. CDR3: CASSLRAGVDGELFF. CDR3 bases: TGTGCCAGCAGCTTGAGAGCGGGGGTCGACGGGGAGCTGTTTTTT.